One sample yielded the 22 T cell receptor beta chains listed below, sequenced in a study of regulatory T cells in long-lasting Graves disease. Time point denoted: persistent/refractory GD, antithyroid drugs over 5 years with positive TRAb. From PBMCs, RNA was extracted and then used to make the TCR library. Construction of the TCR beta libraries employed iRepertoire HTBI primers in conjunction with Arm-PCR of CDR3 regions. Using its own MiXCR run on the multiplex PCR reads, TCRdb lists one record per CDR3 protein. The sample consists of 400,000 to 600,000 distinct CDR3 sequences, about 22% of them appearing once. The source material was peripheral blood mononuclear cells (PBMCs), sampled when the disease was refractory, from a patient treated with antithyroid drugs. These receptors all stem from a female donor with Graves disease.

This clonotype was found a few times. Just one base apart from a much larger clone, this may be a read error. The chain links TRBV28 to TRBJ2-5; possibly TRBD2 for D (6 bases). The CDR3 has 13 residues. CDR1 and CDR2 (germline): MDHEN, SYDVKM. CDR3 residues: CASSLGSRETQHF. CDR3 in DNA: TGTGCCAGCAGTTTAGGGAGTCGGGAGACCCAGCACTTC.

This chain uses TRBV30 with TRBJ1-1; D may be TRBD1 (5 bases). The CDR3 covers 15 residues. With 2 bases removed from V and 1 base from J, the gap between germline ends came to 14 bases. Germline-derived CDR1 and CDR2 are GTSNPN and SVGIG (reference sequence). CDR3 DNA sequence: TGTGCCTGGAGTCGAATGGGACTTAAGAACACTGAAGCTTTCTTT. As protein: CAWSRMGLKNTEAFF.

In this sample, this clonotype turned up many times. The rearrangement links TRBV7-8 to TRBJ1-2, with D perhaps matching TRBD1 (5 bases). Trimming stripped 6 bases from V and 4 bases from J, with 15 bases between. This CDR3 is 14 amino acids long. The germline V gene has CDR1 SGHVS and CDR2 FQNEAQ. CDR3: CASRPTSGTYGYTF. In DNA, the CDR3 is TGTGCCAGCAGGCCCACCTCAGGGACCTATGGCTACACCTTC.

Worth noting for this clonotype: The final CDR3 position lacks the conserved phenylalanine or tryptophan, pointing to a likely read error. The rearrangement links TRBV28 to TRBJ2-7, with 10 bases that match TRBD2. V shed 8 bases and J 2 bases; nucleotides not matched to a gene: 6. CDR1 is MDHEN, CDR2 SYDVKM, per germline. The CDR3 consists of 14 residues. For the CDR3, the DNA is TGTGCCAGCTCTGGACTAGCGGAGCCCTACGAGCAGTACCTC. Translated: CASSGLAEPYEQYL.

This clonotype showed up many times. The chain uses TRBV5-1 and TRBJ1-6; D call uncertain. V lost 1 base and J 7 bases, leaving 9 bases between the germline ends. Germline V gene lookup returns CDR1 SGHRS and CDR2 YFSETQ. The CDR3 extends over 14 amino acids. DNA for the CDR3: TGCGCCAGCAGCTTGTATTACGTGAATTCACCCCTCCACTTT. As protein: CASSLYYVNSPLHF.

The sample holds many counts of this clonotype. J is TRBJ2-7 and V is TRBV30; D not certain. Germline V gene sequence: CDR1 GTSNPN, CDR2 SVGIG (reference sequence). The CDR3 extends over 9 amino acids. V shed 5 bases and J shed 4 bases, with 3 bases lying between them. CDR3 sequence (DNA): TGTGCCTGGTTTTACGAGCAGTACTTC. It is translated as CAWFYEQYF.

This clonotype was detected ten times or more. In nucleotides, the CDR3 is TGTGCCAGCAGTGTTAACAAACTAATGAACACTGAAGCTTTCTTT. Translation gives CASSVNKLMNTEAFF. This chain links TRBV6-1 with TRBJ1-1, with D unresolved. CDR3 size: 15 residues. The germline CDR1 and CDR2 sequences are MNHNS and SASEGT. The V end was cut by 4 bases, the J end by 0 bases, with 12 bases between.

This clonotype showed up many times. This chain joins TRBV7-6 and TRBJ1-1; TRBD1 aligns across 8 bases. Per the germline V gene, CDR1 is SGHVS and CDR2 is FNYEAQ. V lost 5 bases, J lost 6 bases, and 5 bases stayed unmatched. There are 13 residues in the CDR3. DNA for the CDR3: TGTGCCAGCAGCCTAGACAGGGGAGCTGAAGCTTTCTTT. Translating gives CASSLDRGAEAFF.

As to this clonotype: A much larger clone lies one base from this, so it may be a read error. Likely a read error: the CDR3 ends without its conserved phenylalanine or tryptophan. J is TRBJ2-5 and V is TRBV12-3 or TRBV12-4, with unresolved D. V lost 4 bases and J lost 0, with 3 bases in between. The CDR3 sequence is 12 residues long. The CDR3 here is CASSYYQETQYI. CDR3 DNA sequence: TGTGCCAGCAGTTACTACCAAGAGACCCAGTACATC.

J is TRBJ2-3 and V is TRBV7-2; 8 positions match TRBD2. The V gene's germline CDR1 is SGHTA and CDR2 FQGNSA. The CDR3 runs 17 residues. The J segment lost 3 bases and the V segment lost 5 bases, leaving 13 bases of the junction unmatched. The CDR3 spells CASSLGVREGGTDTQYF. The CDR3, as DNA: TGTGCCAGCAGCCTTGGGGTCCGGGAGGGCGGGACAGATACGCAGTATTTT.

This clonotype was counted ten times or more. The gene calls are TRBV6-2 or TRBV6-3 and TRBJ2-5; D remains unclear. Trimming took off 2 bases at V and 5 bases at J, with 9 bases between the two ends. Germline lookup yields CDR1 MNHEY and CDR2 SVGEGT. The CDR3 loop spans 13 amino acids. CDR3 DNA: TGTGCCAGCAGTTACGTACTACGGGAGACCCAGTACTTC. Translated, it gives CASSYVLRETQYF.

The gene calls are TRBV28 and TRBJ2-3; weak D call: TRBD2 (5 bases). The V end lost 5 bases, the J end lost 0 bases, and 15 bases lay between the germline ends. The CDR3 runs 16 residues. CDR1 MDHEN and CDR2 SYDVKM come from the germline V gene. The CDR3, as DNA: TGTGCCAGCAGTCCCGGGGTTGGCAGGAGCACAGATACGCAGTATTTT. Translating gives CASSPGVGRSTDTQYF.

About this clonotype: Being one base from a much bigger clone, this may be a read error. V is TRBV9 and J is TRBJ2-5; 9 bases match TRBD2. Trimming took 4 bases from V and 7 from J; bases not matched to a gene: 11. The germline V gene has CDR1 SGDLS and CDR2 YYNGEE. The CDR3 length is 15 residues. The CDR3 here is CASSPKGSSGGTQYF. DNA of the CDR3: TGTGCCAGCAGCCCGAAAGGTAGTAGCGGGGGGACCCAGTACTTC. The full variable domain, rest sourced from reference TRBV9 and TRBJ2-5, is DSGVTQTPKHLITATGQRVTLRCSPRSGDLSVYWYQQSLDQGLQFLIQYYNGEERAKGNILERFSAQQFPDLHSELNLSSLELGDSALYFCASSPKGSSGGTQYFGPGTRLLVL.

This clonotype has at least ten counts. The rearrangement joins TRBV28 to TRBJ1-4; unclear D gene. V was pared by 4 bases and J by 4 bases, with 10 bases between. CDR3 size: 14 residues. Germline V gene data show CDR1 as MDHEN and CDR2 as SYDVKM. CDR3 in amino acids: CASSSAEINEKLFF. As DNA, the CDR3 is TGTGCCAGCAGTTCCGCGGAGATTAATGAAAAACTGTTTTTT.

Of note for this clonotype: Possible read error: a much larger clone is one base away. The conserved phenylalanine or tryptophan normally closing the CDR3 is absent here, so this likely arose from a read error. J is TRBJ2-5 and V is TRBV3-1; D remains unclear. The CDR3 runs to 14 residues. V was trimmed by 1 base and J by 2 bases, leaving 8 bases between them. Germline V gene lookup returns CDR1 LGHDT and CDR2 YNNKEL (reference sequence). CDR3 loop: CASSQGVGQETQYL. CDR3 nucleotide sequence: TGTGCCAGCAGCCAAGGGGTAGGGCAAGAGACCCAGTACCTC.

As to this clonotype: A much larger clone differs by one base, so this may be a read error. The chain is built from TRBV24-1 and TRBJ1-2, with D perhaps TRBD1 (5 bases). The CDR3 is made up of 14 amino acids. CDR1 is KGHDR and CDR2 is SFDVKD in the germline V gene. CDR3 protein: CATRDTGLNYGYTF. CDR3 nucleotide sequence: TGTGCCACCCGTGATACAGGACTCAACTATGGCTACACCTTC.

This clonotype was observed at least ten times. The CDR3: CASSYSSGTGKETQYF. CDR3 coding DNA: TGTGCCAGCAGTTACTCGAGCGGGACAGGGAAAGAGACCCAGTACTTC. The V call is TRBV6-5, the J call TRBJ2-5; 9 bases align to TRBD1. The germline CDR1 and CDR2 sequences are MNHEY and SVGAGI. CDR3 size: 16 residues. Trimming removed 0 bases from V and 3 bases from J; junction bases left unmatched: 5.

This clonotype has a handful of counts. The chain joins TRBV6-5 to TRBJ2-3; 8 bases are shared with TRBD2. Germline trimming cut 2 bases from V and 2 bases from J; bases unmatched to any gene: 6. Germline V gene sequence: CDR1 MNHEY, CDR2 SVGAGI. The CDR3 contains 16 residues. The CDR3 region has the DNA TGTGCCAGCAGTTACGGGCTAGCGGGTAACACAGATACGCAGTATTTT. This sequence encodes CASSYGLAGNTDTQYF.

This clonotype occurred many times. V is TRBV6-1 and J is TRBJ2-7; D unclear. The V and J ends lost 6 bases and 1 base respectively, with 10 bases between them. The CDR3 length is 13 residues. CDR1 is MNHNS, CDR2 SASEGT, per germline. CDR3 sequence reads: CASSRLQSYEQYF. The CDR3, as DNA: TGTGCCAGCAGCCGCCTGCAATCCTACGAGCAGTACTTC.

This clonotype was seen many times. This chain joins TRBV28 and TRBJ2-7; D unresolved. The CDR3 extends over 14 amino acids. From germline, CDR1 is MDHEN and CDR2 SYDVKM. The germline V and J ends were trimmed by 1 base and 1 base, with 8 bases remaining between them. The CDR3 sequence is CASSLFGQSYEQYF. The CDR3, as DNA: TGTGCCAGCAGTTTATTTGGCCAGTCCTACGAGCAGTACTTC.

The chain carries TRBV6-2 or TRBV6-3 and TRBJ2-7; possibly TRBD1 for D (6 bases). The V gene's germline CDR1 is MNHEY and CDR2 SVGEGT. With 7 bases removed from V and 3 bases from J, the gap between germline ends came to 13 bases. This CDR3 is 13 amino acids long. Written as DNA, the CDR3 is TGTGCCAGCAATCAGGGGATTGTCTACGAGCAGTACTTC. Translated: CASNQGIVYEQYF.

The rearrangement uses TRBV3-1 and TRBJ1-1, with D maybe TRBD1 (6 bases). This CDR3 region has 17 residues. Germline V CDR1 and CDR2: LGHDT, YNNKEL (reference sequence). V was shortened by 0 bases and J by 1 base, with 15 bases between the two germline ends. This chain's CDR3 is CASSQDPGGNWNTEAFF. DNA for the CDR3: TGTGCCAGCAGCCAAGATCCGGGGGGCAACTGGAACACTGAAGCTTTCTTT.